The clone carrying this TCR beta chain has just a few counts. What it recognizes is unknown. These data originate in a study of T cells in Graves' hyperthyroidism and ophthalmopathy. Study at large: Before any treatment, at initial diagnosis, peripheral blood was collected.

CDR3 length equals 13 residues. J gave up 14 bases and V 6 bases, and 14 bases lay outside the gene matches. Germline V gene data show CDR1 as MNHNS and CDR2 as SASEGT. Regions amplified from RNA transcripts were the TCR beta CDR3 regions. A first-round RT-PCR of the TCR CDR3 used the HTBI primer set. TCRdb redid the calling of the multiplex PCR reads with MiXCR, one entry per CDR3 protein. This sample has roughly 570,000 distinct CDR3 sequences, with about 15% found just once. General study results and limits: Stable hyperthyroidism and ophthalmopathy were separated using 13 V-J signatures.

The sequence was collected from a woman in her twenties or thirties with Graves' hyperthyroidism. The sequenced sample was blood. The rearrangement joins TRBV6-1 to TRBJ1-1, with TRBD1 matching over 8 bases. CDR3 sequence (DNA): TGTGCCAGCAGCCAGCCGGGACAGGCCTTCTGCTTCTTT. Translation: CASSQPGQAFCFF.